These 30 T cell receptor beta chains originate from one sample sequenced in a study of T cells in women clearing cervical HPV infection. Some clones are missing from TCRdb's copy, which holds only in-frame ones; the method was immunoSEQ multiplex PCR. The repertoire table contains 30,000 to 35,000 clones. What was sequenced was blood buffy coat. Receptors were obtained from a woman aged 18 to 75 with a cervical HPV16 infection that either progressed to CIN3+ or cleared (not recorded which).

About this clone itself: The read is 3 residues too short to cover the CDR3 end, so that end is filled in from the germline J gene. The rearrangement links TRBV6-2 or TRBV6-3 to TRBJ2-1; 10 positions agree with TRBD1. CDR1 is MNHEY and CDR2 is SVGEGT in the germline V gene. J gave up 7 bases and V 5 bases, and 2 bases lay outside the gene matches. The CDR3 runs to 13 residues. The CDR3 sequence: CASSRTGGNEQFF. The CDR3 bases that were read are TGTGCCAGCAGTCGGACAGGGGGAAATGAG.

As concerns this clone: The CDR3 end lies 3 residues beyond the end of the read and is filled in from the germline J gene. The chain has TRBV5-1 and TRBJ2-1; D is perhaps TRBD1 (7 bases). This CDR3 is 16 amino acids long. CDR1 and CDR2 from the germline V gene are SGHRS and YFSETQ. V lost 4 bases and J lost 9, with 23 bases in between. The part of the CDR3 DNA that was read is TGCGCCAGCAGCGACGGGGACTCCCCGGGACAGCGTGAG. It encodes CASSDGDSPGQRE. The entire CDR3 reads CASSDGDSPGQREQFF.

Of note for this clone: The CDR3 extends 3 residues past the end of the read, so its final part is completed from the germline J gene. The chain joins TRBV7-3 to TRBJ1-1; maybe TRBD1 (6 bases). Germline-derived CDR1 and CDR2 are SGHTA and FQGTGA. Trimming stripped 5 bases from V and 3 bases from J, with 16 bases between. The CDR3 length is 15 residues. The part of the CDR3 DNA that was read is TGTGCCAGCAGCCCTCAGGGGTCTGGTTACACTGAA. Translating it yields CASSPQGSGYTE. The full CDR3 is CASSPQGSGYTEAFF.

In the case of this clone: Read coverage stops 3 residues before the CDR3 terminus; the germline J gene supplies the remainder. V is TRBV7-2 and J is TRBJ1-2, with 11 positions matching TRBD1. Germline CDR1 reads SGHTA; CDR2 reads FQGNSA. The CDR3 is 14 residues long. The part of the CDR3 DNA that was read is TGTGCCAGCAGCTTGGACAGGGGGCGCCGGGGC. Amino acids: CASSLDRGRRG. The CDR3 as a whole reads CASSLDRGRRGYTF.

Of note for this clone: The CDR3 end lies 3 residues beyond the end of the read and is filled in from the germline J gene. The rearrangement links TRBV2 to TRBJ2-7, with TRBD1 matching 8 bases. The CDR3 extends over 14 amino acids. V gave up 7 bases and J gave up 5 bases; unmatched junction bases: 10. Germline lookup yields CDR1 SNHLY and CDR2 FYNNEI. The sequenced part of the CDR3 DNA is TGTGCCAGCATGAAGGACAGGGTCTCAGACGAG. Residues: CASMKDRVSDE. The CDR3, in full, reads CASMKDRVSDEQYF.

About this clone itself: The read comes to an end 3 residues before the CDR3 does, leaving the germline J gene to fill in the end. This chain links TRBV7-2 with TRBJ1-1; 7 positions match TRBD1. This CDR3 has 13 amino acids. Germline loops: CDR1 SGHTA, CDR2 FQGNSA. The covered CDR3 bases are TGTGCCAGCAGCTTAGAGGGGGCAGGGCGG. Its protein product is CASSLEGAGR. The entire CDR3 protein reads CASSLEGAGRAFF.

Turning to this clone: The CDR3 end lies 3 residues beyond the end of the read and is filled in from the germline J gene. The chain carries TRBV6-2 or TRBV6-3 and TRBJ2-1; TRBD2 agrees at 8 bases. Germline V gene sequence: CDR1 MNHEY, CDR2 SVGEGT. The CDR3 consists of 17 residues. The V segment lost 1 base and the J segment 4 bases; nucleotides outside the gene matches: 9. CDR3 protein: CASSYFLGGGTYNEQFF. The covered CDR3 bases are TGTGCCAGCAGTTACTTTCTTGGCGGGGGGACTTACAATGAG.

Comment on this clone: The missing CDR3 end, 3 residues past where the read stops, is filled in from the germline J gene. The rearrangement links TRBV5-1 to TRBJ2-1, with 9 bases that match TRBD1. The CDR3 runs 16 residues. CDR1 and CDR2 from the germline V gene are SGHRS and YFSETQ. After removal of 4 bases from V and 0 bases from J, the junction contained 5 bases not matched to a gene. The CDR3 is CASSLTGGFSYNEQFF. Partial CDR3 DNA: TGCGCCAGCAGCCTTACAGGGGGCTTCTCCTACAATGAG.

Of note for this clone: Read data end 3 residues before the CDR3 end; the end is taken from the germline J gene. The chain uses TRBV7-3 and TRBJ1-2, with TRBD1 identical over 7 bases. The CDR3 is 14 residues long. Per germline, CDR1 SGHTA and CDR2 FQGTGA. Partial CDR3 DNA: TGTGCCAGCAGCCCCGGGACAGTGGCCGGGGGC. Translating it yields CASSPGTVAGG. The complete CDR3 protein is CASSPGTVAGGYTF.

A word on this clone: The read stops 3 residues short of the end of the CDR3; the missing end is completed from the germline J gene. This chain joins TRBV19 and TRBJ1-1, with D possibly TRBD1 on 6 matching bases. The CDR3 length is 15 residues. Germline lookup yields CDR1 LNHDA and CDR2 SQIVND (reference sequence). The germline V and J ends were trimmed by 4 bases and 1 base, with 13 bases remaining between them. CDR3 bases read: TGTGCCAGTAGTAATACAGGGCAGGGGAACACTGAA. Its protein is CASSNTGQGNTE. The entire CDR3 is CASSNTGQGNTEAFF.

A note on this clone: The read ends 3 residues early relative to the CDR3; the germline J gene fills the gap. The chain carries TRBV11-2 and TRBJ1-2; 7 nucleotides agree with TRBD1. The J segment lost 6 bases and the V segment lost 4 bases, leaving 11 bases of the junction unmatched. Germline CDR1 and CDR2: SGHAT and FQNNGV. This CDR3 is 15 amino acids long. Incomplete CDR3 DNA: TGTGCCAGCAGCTCCCAGACAGGGTCGGGTCATGGC. It specifies CASSSQTGSGHG. The whole CDR3 sequence reads CASSSQTGSGHGYTF.

Concerning this clone itself: The sequenced fragment ends 3 residues before the CDR3 boundary, so the rest is inferred from the germline J gene. V gene TRBV20-1 combines with J gene TRBJ2-2, with TRBD2 matching 7 bases. The length of the CDR3 is 16 residues. Germline V gene data show CDR1 as DFQATT and CDR2 as SNEGSKA (reference sequence). Trimming removed 0 bases from V and 1 base from J; junction bases left unmatched: 5. The CDR3: CSARDQAGRNTGELFF. The covered CDR3 bases are TGCAGTGCTAGAGATCAAGCGGGACGGAACACCGGGGAG.

This clone counts as medium-sized by frequency. The read ends 3 residues before the CDR3 terminus; that terminus is restored from the germline J gene. This rearrangement joins TRBV7-2 to TRBJ2-1; TRBD2 might be the D (5 bases). CDR1 and CDR2 (germline): SGHTA, FQGNSA. This CDR3 has 14 residues. V lost 8 bases and J 7 bases, leaving 18 bases between the germline ends. Partial CDR3 DNA: TGTGCCAGCGGAGAGATAAGCGGCCAGAATGAG. Residues: CASGEISGQNE. The whole CDR3 sequence is CASGEISGQNEQFF.

As to this clone: The missing CDR3 end, 3 residues past where the read stops, is filled in from the germline J gene. The J gene is TRBJ1-1, the V gene TRBV5-5; D ambiguous. Germline CDR1 and CDR2: SGHKS and YYEKEE (reference sequence). The CDR3 runs 13 residues. Trimming took off 0 bases at V and 4 bases at J, with 7 bases between the two ends. CDR3 bases read: TGTGCCAGCAGCTTGGACAGTCCCACTGAA. The encoded protein is CASSLDSPTE. The whole CDR3 reads CASSLDSPTEAFF.

For this clone: The read halts 3 residues ahead of the CDR3 end, with the missing end drawn from the germline J gene. The J gene is TRBJ2-1, the V gene TRBV18, with TRBD1 identical over 7 bases. Trimming took 4 bases from V and 5 from J; bases not matched to a gene: 5. CDR3 size: 14 residues. Germline CDR1 KGHSH, CDR2 LQKENI. The CDR3 sequence is CASSRDRENNEQFF. The part of the CDR3 DNA that was read is TGTGCCAGCTCACGCGACAGGGAGAACAATGAG.

As for this clone: The sequence runs out 3 residues before the end of the CDR3; the remainder is reconstructed from the germline J gene. The chain combines TRBV20-1 with TRBJ1-1; 7 bases fit TRBD1. In germline, CDR1 is DFQATT, CDR2 SNEGSKA (reference sequence). The V gene end was trimmed by 6 bases and the J gene end by 4 bases; junction bases not matched to a gene: 8. The CDR3 is 13 amino acids. The chain's CDR3 is CSATQGVGTEAFF. CDR3 DNA (partial): TGCAGTGCGACCCAGGGGGTTGGCACTGAA.

With regard to this clone: The read ends 3 residues before the CDR3 terminus; that terminus is restored from the germline J gene. J is TRBJ1-2 and V is TRBV7-3, with 10 bases aligning to TRBD1. This CDR3 is built from 16 residues. Germline CDR1 SGHTA, CDR2 FQGTGA. The sequenced part of the CDR3 DNA is TGTGCCAGCAGCTTACTGGGACAGGGGTCCTACAATGAC. It yields the protein CASSLLGQGSYND. The whole CDR3 protein is CASSLLGQGSYNDYTF.

A remark on this clone: The read falls 3 residues short of the CDR3 end, and the missing part is taken from the germline J gene. The rearrangement uses TRBV11-2 and TRBJ2-7; 8 bases are shared with TRBD1. This CDR3 has 14 amino acids. V lost 5 bases, J lost 5 bases, and 8 bases stayed unmatched. The germline V gene encodes CDR1 SGHAT and CDR2 FQNNGV. The sequenced CDR3 bases are TGTGCCAGCAGCCCCCGGACAGGGTCCCACGAG. Residues: CASSPRTGSHE. The whole CDR3 sequence is CASSPRTGSHEQYF.

About this clone: The read halts 3 residues ahead of the CDR3 end, with the missing end drawn from the germline J gene. The chain uses TRBV6-2 or TRBV6-3 and TRBJ2-1, with 9 positions matching TRBD1. There are 14 residues in the CDR3. With V trimmed by 6 bases and J by 6 bases, 6 bases remained unmatched. CDR1 is MNHEY, CDR2 SVGEGT, per germline. The CDR3 region is CASRTGTGSNEQFF. The sequenced part of the CDR3 DNA is TGTGCCAGCAGGACCGGGACAGGGTCCAATGAG.

As for this clone: The read falls 3 residues short of the CDR3 end, and the missing part is taken from the germline J gene. V gene TRBV10-3 combines with J gene TRBJ2-3; TRBD2 agrees at 9 bases. V lost 8 bases and J lost 5; bases outside the gene matches: 8. CDR1 is ENHRY and CDR2 is SYGVKD in the germline V gene. The CDR3 is made up of 14 amino acids. The DNA read from the CDR3 is TGTGCCATCTCCGGGACTAGCATGGAAGATACG. This codes for CAISGTSMEDT. The full CDR3 reads CAISGTSMEDTQYF.

Of note for this clone: Read data end 3 residues before the CDR3 end; the end is taken from the germline J gene. The V call is TRBV5-1, the J call TRBJ2-5, with D hard to call. The V gene lost 1 base and the J gene lost 2 bases, with 9 bases spanning the gap. The CDR3 is 14 residues long. Per the germline V gene, CDR1 is SGHRS and CDR2 is YFSETQ. The CDR3 sequence is CASSLWAAQETQYF. The CDR3 DNA, read in part, is TGCGCCAGCAGCTTGTGGGCAGCACAAGAGACC.

For this clone: One junction end disagrees with the germline gene, perhaps due to a read error. The CDR3 is cut off 3 residues early in the read; its end comes from the germline J gene. The sample holds other DNA sequences that translate to the same CDR3. The chain recombines TRBV7-9 with TRBJ1-3; maybe TRBD1 (5 bases). The CDR3 is 15 residues long. Per the germline V gene, CDR1 is SEHNR and CDR2 is FQNEAQ (reference sequence). CDR3 bases read: TGTGCCAGCAGCTGGAAGGAGGGGTTTGGAAACACA. This sequence encodes CASSWKEGFGNT. The whole CDR3 region reads CASSWKEGFGNTIYF. Combining the CDR3 with reference TRBV7-9 and TRBJ1-3 gives the whole variable domain DTGVSQNPRHKITKRGQNVTFRCDPISEHNRLYWYRQTLGQGPEFLTYFQNEAQLEKSRLLSDRFSAERPKGSFSTLEIQRTEQGDSAMYLCASSWKEGFGNTIYFGEGSWLTVV.

The sequenced part of the CDR3 DNA is TGTGCCAGCAGCTTAGGGACAGGTCAGCCC. This sequence encodes CASSLGTGQP. The full CDR3 is CASSLGTGQPQHF. The chain couples TRBV7-6 to TRBJ1-5, with 7 nucleotides matching TRBD1. Sequencing ends 3 residues short of the CDR3 end; the germline J gene provides the rest. In germline, CDR1 is SGHVS, CDR2 FNYEAQ. This CDR3 is built from 13 residues. Trimming took 1 base from V and 6 from J; bases not matched to a gene: 0. The full variable domain, its missing parts supplied by reference TRBV7-6 and TRBJ1-5, is GAGVSQSPRYKVTKRGQDVALRCDPISGHVSLYWYRQALGQGPEFLTYFNYEAQQDKSGLPNDRFSAERPEGSISTLTIQRTEQRDSAMYRCASSLGTGQPQHFGDGTRLSIL.

Regarding this clone: The read stops 3 residues short of the end of the CDR3; the missing end is completed from the germline J gene. The chain uses TRBV4-1 and TRBJ2-7, with TRBD2 matching 10 bases. The germline V gene has CDR1 MGHRA and CDR2 YSYEKL. The J segment lost 3 bases and the V segment lost 2 bases, leaving 4 bases of the junction unmatched. The CDR3 runs 15 residues. The CDR3 spells CASSQLAGAHYEQYF. The sequenced CDR3 bases are TGCGCCAGCAGCCAACTAGCGGGGGCACACTACGAG.

Remarks on this clone: The read terminates 3 residues ahead of where the CDR3 ends, so the germline J gene completes it. This sequence joins TRBV18 and TRBJ2-4; TRBD1 matches 8 bases. The CDR3 consists of 15 residues. CDR1 KGHSH and CDR2 LQKENI come from the germline V gene. Incomplete CDR3 DNA: TGTGCCAGCTCACAGGACAGGGCCAAACCAAATGGT. Its protein is CASSQDRAKPNG. The entire CDR3 is CASSQDRAKPNGQYF.

Remarks on this clone: The CDR3 goes on 3 residues after the read ends, and that part is filled in from the germline J gene. The V and J genes are TRBV11-2 and TRBJ1-1; D is uncertain. With 4 bases removed from V and 0 bases from J, the gap between germline ends came to 12 bases. The CDR3 has 15 amino acids. Per germline, CDR1 SGHAT and CDR2 FQNNGV. CDR3 DNA (partial): TGTGCCAGCAGCTCACATAGGGTACTGAACACTGAA. As protein: CASSSHRVLNTE. The whole CDR3 is CASSSHRVLNTEAFF.

The sequenced part of the CDR3 DNA is TGTGCCAGCAGCGACAGACGCGCCTCTGGAAACACC. Translation gives CASSDRRASGNT. The full-length CDR3 reads as CASSDRRASGNTIYF. V gene TRBV11-3 combines with J gene TRBJ1-3; the D gene is possibly TRBD1 (5 bases). The read stops 3 residues short of the end of the CDR3; the missing end is completed from the germline J gene. V lost 5 bases and J 0 bases, leaving 11 bases between the germline ends. Germline loops: CDR1 SGHNT, CDR2 YENEEA. The CDR3 covers 15 residues.

About this clone itself: From the germline J gene comes the end of the CDR3, since the read stops 3 residues before it. The chain uses TRBV5-1 and TRBJ2-1; 9 bases are a match to TRBD2. The CDR3 consists of 16 residues. In germline, CDR1 is SGHRS, CDR2 YFSETQ. V shed 0 bases, J shed 5 bases, and the junction held 6 bases outside the gene matches. CDR3 in amino acids: CASSLEAGGPHNEQFF. The CDR3 DNA, read in part, is TGCGCCAGCAGCTTGGAGGCGGGAGGGCCACACAATGAG.

About this clone: Read data end 3 residues before the CDR3 end; the end is taken from the germline J gene. The chain links TRBV19 to TRBJ1-4; tentative D call: TRBD1 (5 bases). Trimming removed 3 bases at V and 1 base at J, with 9 bases between. The CDR3 extends over 15 amino acids. Germline assignment: CDR1 LNHDA and CDR2 SQIVND (reference sequence). The sequenced CDR3 bases are TGTGCCAGTAGTATGAGGGGACTAACTAATGAAAAA. Amino acids: CASSMRGLTNEK. The full CDR3 is CASSMRGLTNEKLFF.

A note on this clone: The read terminates 3 residues ahead of where the CDR3 ends, so the germline J gene completes it. The chain carries TRBV19 and TRBJ2-3, with TRBD2 matching 8 bases. The germline CDR1 and CDR2 sequences are LNHDA and SQIVND (reference sequence). This CDR3 has 14 residues. Trimming cost V 6 bases and J 4 bases; bases outside gene matches: 6. The part of the CDR3 DNA that was read is TGTGCCAGTAGCCCAGGGACTAGTTCAGATACG. Amino acids: CASSPGTSSDT. From start to end, the CDR3 is CASSPGTSSDTQYF.